Detailed here is one T cell receptor beta chain. How the authors handled the data: Without quality scores, immunoSEQ junctional reads could not be filtered like full-length reads. Repertoires were generated with immunoSEQ multiplex PCR, while TCRdb's copy carries only in-frame clones and drops some. V, J and clone size reflect that table, while D and trimming were determined from the DNA. The sample carries about 470,000 clones, more than 75% recorded once. Researchers drew on about 94 million PBMCs for genomic DNA from unsorted samples. The CDR3 is 15 residues long. CDR1 is SGDLS and CDR2 is YYNGEE in the germline V gene. Trimming removed 2 bases at V and 0 bases at J, with 12 bases between. The data are from a study of shared clonotypes between healthy human individuals.

The material sequenced was PBMCs. The chain combines TRBV9 with TRBJ2-7; D is tentatively TRBD1 or TRBD2 (5 bases each). The TCR sequence derives from a woman aged 40 to 50 in good health. Some clones in this sample may be carry-over from other donors' samples. The CDR3 DNA is TGTGCCAGCAGCGTGAGAGGGGATAGCTCCTACGAGCAGTACTTC. This encodes CASSVRGDSSYEQYF.